These 13 T cell receptor beta chains originate from one sample sequenced in a study of blood T cell repertoires in COVID-19. Generated by immunoSEQ multiplex PCR, the TCRdb table keeps only in-frame clones and is missing some. The data hold roughly 330,000 clones, with around 87% observed a single time. What was sequenced was PBMCs or T cells enriched from blood (not recorded which). Receptors were obtained from a woman aged 25 to 45 who had recovered from COVID-19.

V is TRBV5-6 and J is TRBJ1-2; D possibly corresponds to TRBD1 (6 bases). Germline V gene data show CDR1 as SGHDT and CDR2 as YYEEEE. Trimming removed 3 bases at V and 4 bases at J, with 19 bases between. This CDR3 region has 16 residues. This CDR3 reads CASSSLGPGTIYGYTF. CDR3 DNA sequence: TGTGCCAGCAGCTCCCTGGGCCCAGGGACAATCTATGGCTACACCTTC.

V and J are TRBV9 and TRBJ1-1; D is unresolved. The CDR3 has 15 residues. The germline V gene encodes CDR1 SGDLS and CDR2 YYNGEE. V was pared by 4 bases and J by 0 bases, with 13 bases between. The CDR3 coding sequence is TGTGCCAGCAGCCTAAATGGACTCCTGAACACTGAAGCTTTCTTT. This sequence encodes CASSLNGLLNTEAFF. Full variable domain (rest looked up from reference TRBV9 and TRBJ1-1): DSGVTQTPKHLITATGQRVTLRCSPRSGDLSVYWYQQSLDQGLQFLIQYYNGEERAKGNILERFSAQQFPDLHSELNLSSLELGDSALYFCASSLNGLLNTEAFFGQGTRLTVV.

DNA of the CDR3: TGTGCCAGCAGCTTAGAGGCGGGTGGACAGGGGAATCAGCCCCAGCATTTT. Translated, it gives CASSLEAGGQGNQPQHF. The chain carries TRBV11-2 and TRBJ1-5, with 9 bases fitting TRBD1. Trimming took 0 bases from V and 4 from J; bases not matched to a gene: 7. The CDR3 sequence is 17 residues long. The V gene's germline CDR1 is SGHAT and CDR2 FQNNGV.

For this clone: Because the CDR3's place on the DNA is in doubt, the DNA is left out and the CDR3 is given as listed by TCRdb. The J gene is TRBJ1-6, the V gene TRBV27. The germline gives CDR1 MNHEY, CDR2 SMNVEV (reference sequence). The CDR3 has 19 residues if both end residues are counted. CDR3 sequence reads: CASSSSGTSWSSYNSPLHF.

V is TRBV24-1 and J is TRBJ1-2; a possible D gene is TRBD1 (5 bases). CDR3 length: 14 residues. Germline V CDR1 and CDR2: KGHDR, SFDVKD. Trimming removed 1 base from V and 6 bases from J, with 11 bases in between. In DNA, the CDR3 is TGTGCCACCAGTGATTTCGCAGGGTCTGATGGCTACACCTTC. This encodes CATSDFAGSDGYTF.

The J gene is TRBJ2-7, the V gene TRBV2; 11 bases match TRBD1. The CDR3 is 13 amino acids. Germline V gene sequence: CDR1 SNHLY, CDR2 FYNNEI. Losses at the gene ends were 5 bases for V and 7 bases for J; bases not matched to a gene: 4. The CDR3 DNA sequence: TGTGCCAGCAGTTGGACAGGGGGCGGGGAGCAGTACTTC. Amino acids: CASSWTGGGEQYF.

The CDR3 DNA reads as TGTGCCAGCAGTTACCCAGGGTTTGAGACCCAGTACTTC. Translating it yields CASSYPGFETQYF. V gene TRBV6-2 or TRBV6-3 combines with J gene TRBJ2-5; possible D gene TRBD1, 5 bases. This CDR3 has 13 amino acids. CDR1 is MNHEY and CDR2 is SVGEGT in the germline V gene. Trimming left V 2 bases short and J 5 bases short, with 9 bases between.

This chain links TRBV2 with TRBJ1-5, with D perhaps matching TRBD1 (5 bases). From germline, CDR1 is SNHLY and CDR2 FYNNEI. With 5 bases removed from V and 14 bases from J, the gap between germline ends came to 13 bases. CDR3 length equals 11 residues. CDR3 coding DNA: TGTGCCAGCAGTAACGGCGGGACGAAGCATTTT. It encodes CASSNGGTKHF.

J is TRBJ2-5 and V is TRBV5-4; 7 bases fit TRBD1. CDR1 is SGHNT, CDR2 YYREEE, per germline (reference sequence). The V gene end was trimmed by 3 bases and the J gene end by 2 bases; junction bases not matched to a gene: 4. The CDR3 runs to 14 residues. CDR3 coding DNA: TGTGCCAGCAGCTCAATGGGACAGCAAGAGACCCAGTACTTC. It codes for CASSSMGQQETQYF. The full variable domain, its missing parts supplied by reference TRBV5-4 and TRBJ2-5, is ETGVTQSPTHLIKTRGQQVTLRCSSQSGHNTVSWYQQALGQGPQFIFQYYREEENGRGNFPPRFSGLQFPNYSSELNVNALELDDSALYLCASSSMGQQETQYFGPGTRLLVL.

The gene calls are TRBV5-6 and TRBJ2-3; D possibly corresponds to TRBD1 (7 bases). Germline CDR1 reads SGHDT; CDR2 reads YYEEEE. V was pared by 5 bases and J by 3 bases, with 19 bases between. The CDR3 covers 16 residues. CDR3 amino acids: CASRGGTGTATDTQYF. CDR3 DNA sequence: TGTGCCAGCAGGGGGGGAACCGGGACAGCGACAGATACGCAGTATTTT. Supplemented by reference TRBV5-6 and TRBJ2-3, the full variable domain reads DAGVTQSPTHLIKTRGQQVTLRCSPKSGHDTVSWYQQALGQGPQFIFQYYEEEERQRGNFPDRFSGHQFPNYSSELNVNALLLGDSALYLCASRGGTGTATDTQYFGPGTRLTVL.

This clone was seen a few times. The chain combines TRBV10-3 with TRBJ1-2, with TRBD1 as a possible D gene (6 bases). The CDR3 runs to 13 residues. The ends were cut back, 4 bases at V and 5 bases at J, with 11 bases in the middle. CDR1 and CDR2 (germline): ENHRY, SYGVKD. The CDR3 DNA reads as TGTGCCATCAGTGGGACAGAGGAGTATGGCTACACCTTC. Amino acid sequence: CAISGTEEYGYTF.

CDR3: CASSFQTGYSPLHF. The CDR3 nucleotides read TGTGCCAGCAGTTTTCAGACAGGGTATTCACCCCTCCACTTT. The chain joins TRBV27 to TRBJ1-6; TRBD1 matches 7 bases. Trimming cost V 3 bases and J 8 bases; bases outside gene matches: 4. In germline, CDR1 is MNHEY, CDR2 SMNVEV (reference sequence). The CDR3 has 14 amino acids.

The rearrangement joins TRBV9 to TRBJ2-1; 9 bases agree with TRBD2. J gave up 6 bases and V 6 bases, and 4 bases lay outside the gene matches. CDR1 is SGDLS, CDR2 YYNGEE, per germline. The CDR3 totals 13 residues. CDR3 residues: CASTPRGGNEQFF. The CDR3 DNA reads TGTGCCAGCACTCCGCGGGGGGGCAATGAGCAGTTCTTC.